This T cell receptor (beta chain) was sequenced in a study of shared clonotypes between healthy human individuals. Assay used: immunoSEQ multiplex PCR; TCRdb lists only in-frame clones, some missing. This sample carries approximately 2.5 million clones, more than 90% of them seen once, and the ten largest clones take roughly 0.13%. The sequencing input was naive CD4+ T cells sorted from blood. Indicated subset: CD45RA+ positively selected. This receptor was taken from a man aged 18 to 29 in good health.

The CDR3 nucleotides read TGTGCCAGCAGCTTCCCGGGGAGTACGCAGTATTTT. It yields the protein CASSFPGSTQYF. The rearrangement joins TRBV7-9 to TRBJ2-3; TRBD2 is a possible D gene (5 bases). Trimming stripped 3 bases from V and 8 bases from J, with 9 bases between. CDR1 is SEHNR and CDR2 is FQNEAQ in the germline V gene (reference sequence). The CDR3 is 12 amino acids. Together with reference TRBV7-9 and TRBJ2-3, the CDR3 gives the full variable domain: DTGVSQNPRHKITKRGQNVTFRCDPISEHNRLYWYRQTLGQGPEFLTYFQNEAQLEKSRLLSDRFSAERPKGSFSTLEIQRTEQGDSAMYLCASSFPGSTQYFGPGTRLTVL.